Described below is a single T cell receptor (beta chain) sequence and its context. Its antigen remains unknown. Primers: 60 Vbeta forward and 13 Jbeta reverse. The assay was immunoSEQ multiplex PCR, and TCRdb's table has in-frame clones only and misses some. The sample lists approximately 120,000 clones, around 77% occurring once. Trimming left V 5 bases short and J 4 bases short, with 11 bases between. CDR1 is SGHAT, CDR2 FQNNGV, per germline. There are 14 residues in the CDR3. These data originate in a study of cytomegalovirus exposure and HLA in healthy donors. Study-wide points: It has been reported that TCR beta sequences accurately predicted the HLA-A and HLA-B alleles of most subjects. The study designated 160 or so TCR beta chains cytomegalovirus-associated. TCR beta chain V- and J-gene trimming was linked, in a later analysis, to a missense variant in DCLRE1C.

Sequencing was carried out using PBMCs. The V call is TRBV11-2, the J call TRBJ2-2; D is uncertain. The clonotype was recovered from a middle-aged man in good health and CMV-seropositive. CDR3 region: CASSKPQFTGELFF. CDR3 DNA sequence: TGTGCCAGCAGCAAACCGCAGTTCACCGGGGAGCTGTTTTTT.